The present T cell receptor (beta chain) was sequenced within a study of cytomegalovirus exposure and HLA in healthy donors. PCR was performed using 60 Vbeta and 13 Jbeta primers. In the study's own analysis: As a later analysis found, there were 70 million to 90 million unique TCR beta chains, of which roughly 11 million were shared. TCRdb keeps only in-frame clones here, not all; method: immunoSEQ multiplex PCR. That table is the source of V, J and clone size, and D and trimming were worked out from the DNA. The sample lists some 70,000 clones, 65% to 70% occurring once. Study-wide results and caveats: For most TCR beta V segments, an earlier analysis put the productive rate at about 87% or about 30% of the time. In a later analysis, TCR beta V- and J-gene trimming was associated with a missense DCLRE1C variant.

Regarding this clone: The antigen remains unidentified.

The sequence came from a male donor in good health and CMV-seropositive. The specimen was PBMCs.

CDR3 DNA sequence: TGTGCCTGGAATCAGAACACTGAAGCTTTCTTT. Translation: CAWNQNTEAFF. The rearrangement uses TRBV30 and TRBJ1-1; no reliable D call. The V end lost 4 bases, the J end lost 1 base, and 4 bases lay between the germline ends. This CDR3 region has 11 residues. In germline, CDR1 is GTSNPN, CDR2 SVGIG (reference sequence).